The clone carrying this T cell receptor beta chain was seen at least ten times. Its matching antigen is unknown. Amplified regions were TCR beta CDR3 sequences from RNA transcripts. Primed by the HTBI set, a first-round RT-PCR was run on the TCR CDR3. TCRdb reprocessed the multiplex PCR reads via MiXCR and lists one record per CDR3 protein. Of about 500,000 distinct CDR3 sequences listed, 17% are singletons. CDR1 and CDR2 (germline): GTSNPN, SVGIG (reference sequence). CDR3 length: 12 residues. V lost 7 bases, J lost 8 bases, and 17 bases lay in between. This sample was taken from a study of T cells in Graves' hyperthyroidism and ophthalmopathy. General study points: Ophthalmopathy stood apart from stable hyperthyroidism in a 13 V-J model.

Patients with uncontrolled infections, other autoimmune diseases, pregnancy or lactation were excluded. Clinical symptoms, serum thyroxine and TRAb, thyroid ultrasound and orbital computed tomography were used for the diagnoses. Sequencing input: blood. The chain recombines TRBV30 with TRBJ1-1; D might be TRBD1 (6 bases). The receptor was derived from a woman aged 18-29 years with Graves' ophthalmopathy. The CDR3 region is CASPHGGGEAFF. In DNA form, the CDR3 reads TGTGCCTCACCCCATGGAGGGGGAGAAGCTTTCTTT. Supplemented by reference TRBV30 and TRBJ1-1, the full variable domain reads SQTIHQWPATLVQPVGSPLSLECTVEGTSNPNLYWYRQAAGRGLQLLFYSVGIGQISSEVPQNLSASRPQDRQFILSSKKLLLSDSGFYLCASPHGGGEAFFGQGTRLTVV.